A single sample is the source of the 29 T cell receptor beta chains below, sequenced in a study of cytomegalovirus exposure and HLA in healthy donors. The PCR used 60 Vbeta and 13 Jbeta primers. Measured with immunoSEQ multiplex PCR; TCRdb has only the in-frame clones, and not every one. This sample has roughly 150,000 clones, with roughly 80% found just once. The sample was PBMCs. Every receptor here comes from a man aged 25-45 years in good health and CMV-seronegative.

V is TRBV9 and J is TRBJ2-2, with 8 bases fitting TRBD2. This CDR3 region has 18 residues. V shed 0 bases, J shed 0 bases, and the junction held 7 bases outside the gene matches. The V gene's germline CDR1 is SGDLS and CDR2 YYNGEE. CDR3 coding DNA: TGTGCCAGCAGCGTAGGTCTAGCGGGTGCCGCGAACACCGGGGAGCTGTTTTTT. This translates into CASSVGLAGAANTGELFF.

In regard to this clone: At one boundary the junction diverges from the germline segment, which might be a read error. The chain carries TRBV7-7 and TRBJ1-5; unclear D gene. This CDR3 region has 13 residues. From germline, CDR1 is SSHAT and CDR2 FNYEAQ (reference sequence). DNA for the CDR3: TGTGCTAGCAGCTTAACGAGGGATCAGCCCCAGCATTTT. Translating it yields CASSLTRDQPQHF.

This rearrangement joins TRBV9 to TRBJ2-5, with D possibly matching TRBD2 (6 bases). This CDR3 is 13 amino acids long. Germline assignment: CDR1 SGDLS and CDR2 YYNGEE. V gave up 1 base and J gave up 9 bases, with 13 bases separating them. The CDR3 bases are TGTGCCAGCAGCGTATTGGGGGGAGGAGCCCAGTACTTC. It translates to CASSVLGGGAQYF. The full variable domain, rest sourced from reference TRBV9 and TRBJ2-5, is DSGVTQTPKHLITATGQRVTLRCSPRSGDLSVYWYQQSLDQGLQFLIQYYNGEERAKGNILERFSAQQFPDLHSELNLSSLELGDSALYFCASSVLGGGAQYFGPGTRLLVL.

V gene TRBV15 combines with J gene TRBJ2-7, with D perhaps matching TRBD2 (5 bases). The germline V gene has CDR1 LNHNV and CDR2 YYDKDF (reference sequence). The V and J ends lost 1 base and 1 base respectively, with 14 bases between them. CDR3 size: 16 residues. The CDR3 bases are TGTGCCACCAGCAGAGTTGGGAGTGCCCCATCCTACGAGCAGTACTTC. This sequence encodes CATSRVGSAPSYEQYF.

This chain connects TRBV9 to TRBJ2-7; a possible D gene is TRBD1 (6 bases). The CDR3 totals 13 residues. CDR1 is SGDLS, CDR2 YYNGEE, per germline. Trimming removed 1 base at V and 1 base at J, with 6 bases between. The CDR3 nucleotides are TGTGCCAGCAGCGTAACAGGGTCCTACGAGCAGTACTTC. Its translation: CASSVTGSYEQYF.

The CDR3 reads CAWQGYEQYF. CDR3 sequence (DNA): TGTGCCTGGCAGGGGTACGAGCAGTACTTC. The V gene is TRBV30, the J gene TRBJ2-7; TRBD1 is a possible D gene (6 bases). The CDR3 spans 10 residues. The V gene lost 5 bases and the J gene lost 4 bases, with 6 bases spanning the gap. CDR1 GTSNPN and CDR2 SVGIG come from the germline V gene (reference sequence).

V is TRBV6-5 and J is TRBJ2-7; D is possibly TRBD1 (5 bases). Trimming left V 2 bases short and J 2 bases short, with 10 bases between. The CDR3 covers 14 residues. The germline V gene has CDR1 MNHEY and CDR2 SVGAGI. This chain's CDR3 is CASSYGQLTYEQYF. DNA of the CDR3: TGTGCCAGCAGTTACGGACAACTGACCTACGAGCAGTACTTC.

This clone was seen a single time. This chain connects TRBV28 to TRBJ2-7; 7 positions agree with TRBD1. The germline V gene encodes CDR1 MDHEN and CDR2 SYDVKM. Unmatched junction bases numbered 5, after V lost 2 bases and J lost 4 bases. CDR3 length: 14 amino acids. The DNA for the CDR3 is TGTGCCAGCAGTTTACAGGGGGTACGGTACGAGCAGTACTTC. Translation: CASSLQGVRYEQYF.

The chain joins TRBV6-1 to TRBJ2-7, with no clear D. Germline values: CDR1 MNHNS, CDR2 SASEGT. V was pared by 0 bases and J by 6 bases, with 6 bases between. This CDR3 spans 12 amino acids. CDR3 sequence (DNA): TGTGCCAGCAGTGAAGCAGGCGGCGAGCAGTACTTC. It is translated as CASSEAGGEQYF.

The gene calls are TRBV28 and TRBJ2-3; D is uncertain. Germline V gene sequence: CDR1 MDHEN, CDR2 SYDVKM. The CDR3 covers 13 residues. Deletions cut 3 bases from V and 7 bases from J, with 11 bases between. CDR3 amino acids: CASSFIPENTQYF. The CDR3 coding sequence is TGTGCCAGCAGTTTCATCCCTGAGAATACGCAGTATTTT. The full variable domain, its missing parts supplied by reference TRBV28 and TRBJ2-3, is DVKVTQSSRYLVKRTGEKVFLECVQDMDHENMFWYRQDPGLGLRLIYFSYDVKMKEKGDIPEGYSVSREKKERFSLILESASTNQTSMYLCASSFIPENTQYFGPGTRLTVL.

V and J are TRBV11-2 and TRBJ2-7; TRBD2 matches at 11 bases. V trimming: 8 bases; J trimming: 6 bases; junction bases outside the gene matches: 9. Germline loops: CDR1 SGHAT, CDR2 FQNNGV. The CDR3 consists of 14 residues. The CDR3 reads CASRIGLAGGEQYF. Written as DNA, the CDR3 is TGTGCCAGCCGAATTGGGCTAGCGGGGGGCGAGCAGTACTTC.

The genes are TRBV5-5 and TRBJ1-6; maybe TRBD1 (6 bases). Between the trimmed V and J ends, which lost 4 bases and 0 bases, there was a span of 11 bases. Germline V gives CDR1 SGHKS, CDR2 YYEKEE (reference sequence). The CDR3 consists of 16 residues. CDR3 residues: CASSTRGGSYNSPLHF. The DNA of the CDR3 is TGTGCCAGCAGCACGAGAGGGGGCTCCTATAATTCACCCCTCCACTTT.

The chain combines TRBV19 with TRBJ1-5; 7 bases align to TRBD1. Germline trimming cut 6 bases from V and 0 bases from J; bases unmatched to any gene: 5. Germline CDR1 reads LNHDA; CDR2 reads SQIVND (reference sequence). The CDR3 loop spans 15 amino acids. CDR3 in DNA: TGTGCCAGTAGACCGGACAGGTATAGCAATCAGCCCCAGCATTTT. Residues: CASRPDRYSNQPQHF. Together with reference TRBV19 and TRBJ1-5, the CDR3 gives the full variable domain: DGGITQSPKYLFRKEGQNVTLSCEQNLNHDAMYWYRQDPGQGLRLIYYSQIVNDFQKGDIAEGYSVSREKKESFPLTVTSAQKNPTAFYLCASRPDRYSNQPQHFGDGTRLSIL.

This rearrangement joins TRBV27 to TRBJ1-1, with 9 positions matching TRBD1. V shed 1 base and J 5 bases; nucleotides not matched to a gene: 8. Germline V lookup: CDR1 MNHEY, CDR2 SMNVEV (reference sequence). The CDR3 is 16 residues long. The CDR3: CASSLFLGQGRTEAFF. Written as DNA, the CDR3 is TGTGCCAGCAGTTTATTCTTGGGACAGGGAAGAACTGAAGCTTTCTTT.

This clone occurred once. The chain couples TRBV5-4 to TRBJ1-5; 8 bases are a match to TRBD1. The length of the CDR3 is 15 residues. The germline V gene encodes CDR1 SGHNT and CDR2 YYREEE (reference sequence). V shed 2 bases and J 4 bases; nucleotides not matched to a gene: 5. Written as DNA, the CDR3 is TGTGCCAGCAGCTTAGCTCGGACAGGGAATCAGCCCCAGCATTTT. This gives the protein CASSLARTGNQPQHF.

The CDR3 bases are TGTGCCAGCAGCCAGATGCCGGGAGGCTATGGCTACACCTTC. This sequence encodes CASSQMPGGYGYTF. This chain connects TRBV5-6 to TRBJ1-2; no reliable D call. V lost 4 bases and J 4 bases, leaving 14 bases between the germline ends. CDR1 and CDR2 from the germline V gene are SGHDT and YYEEEE. The CDR3 covers 14 residues.

This chain connects TRBV6-5 to TRBJ2-2; a weak D match, TRBD1 (5 bases). This CDR3 has 14 amino acids. Trimming removed 5 bases from V and 1 base from J, with 8 bases in between. Germline CDR1 and CDR2: MNHEY and SVGAGI. CDR3 bases: TGTGCCAGCAGTACCACAGGGAACACCGGGGAGCTGTTTTTT. The encoded protein is CASSTTGNTGELFF.

This clone appeared a single time. The rearrangement uses TRBV5-8 and TRBJ2-1; 11 nucleotides line up with TRBD2. CDR1 and CDR2 (germline): SGHTS, YDEGEE. V dropped 6 bases and J dropped 2; count of bases not matched to a gene: 10. There are 17 residues in the CDR3. CDR3 sequence: CASINSGRAVTYNEQFF. In nucleotides, the CDR3 is TGTGCCAGCATCAATAGCGGGAGGGCCGTTACCTACAATGAGCAGTTCTTC. The full variable domain, rest sourced from reference TRBV5-8 and TRBJ2-1, is EAGVTQSPTHLIKTRGQQATLRCSPISGHTSVYWYQQALGLGLQFLLWYDEGEERNRGNFPPRFSGRQFPNYSSELNVNALELEDSALYLCASINSGRAVTYNEQFFGPGTRLTVL.

CDR3 residues: CASSIRGGAGSEQFF. Here the CDR3 DNA reads TGTGCCAGCAGTATTCGAGGGGGGGCGGGGAGTGAGCAGTTCTTC. V is TRBV2 and J is TRBJ2-1; tentatively, D is TRBD2 (7 bases). This CDR3 has 15 residues. V was trimmed by 5 bases and J by 9 bases, leaving 20 bases between them. Germline lookup yields CDR1 SNHLY and CDR2 FYNNEI.

This sequence joins TRBV6-4 and TRBJ2-3, with TRBD1 matching over 10 bases. Germline values: CDR1 MRHNA, CDR2 SNTAGT. V lost 5 bases and J lost 0; bases outside the gene matches: 2. CDR3 length equals 15 residues. The CDR3 protein is CASSKGQGSTDTQYF. Here the CDR3 DNA reads TGTGCCAGCAGTAAGGGACAGGGGAGCACAGATACGCAGTATTTT.

The chain links TRBV7-9 to TRBJ1-4, with a tentative D call TRBD1 (5 bases). The CDR3 runs to 15 residues. Trimming took 3 bases from V and 6 from J, leaving 14 bases between them. CDR1 and CDR2 from the germline V gene are SEHNR and FQNEAQ (reference sequence). The CDR3 sequence: CASSLGPGGDEKLFF. CDR3 nucleotides: TGTGCCAGCAGCTTGGGGCCCGGTGGGGATGAAAAACTGTTTTTT.

The chain links TRBV14 to TRBJ1-2, with D uncertain. CDR3 length equals 11 residues. V shed 8 bases and J shed 4 bases, with 8 bases lying between them. Germline assignment: CDR1 SGHDN and CDR2 FVKESK. CDR3: CASPRGYGYTF. The CDR3 DNA is TGTGCCAGCCCCCGGGGCTATGGCTACACCTTC.

Many counts were recorded for this clone. The chain couples TRBV5-1 to TRBJ2-3; D not resolved. Germline V gives CDR1 SGHRS, CDR2 YFSETQ. The V and J ends lost 6 bases and 6 bases respectively, with 8 bases between them. The CDR3 has 11 amino acids. CDR3 nucleotides: TGCGCCAGCACCGAGTTGGATACGCAGTATTTT. The encoded protein is CASTELDTQYF.

The rearrangement joins TRBV27 to TRBJ1-5; 7 positions match TRBD1. In germline, CDR1 is MNHEY, CDR2 SMNVEV (reference sequence). The V and J ends lost 4 bases and 1 base, in that order; junction bases with no gene match: 4. CDR3 size: 15 residues. For the CDR3, the DNA is TGTGCCAGCAGTTGGACAGGAGAGAGCAATCAGCCCCAGCATTTT. Encoded protein: CASSWTGESNQPQHF.

The chain couples TRBV11-2 to TRBJ1-1; D is uncertain. Germline V gene data show CDR1 as SGHAT and CDR2 as FQNNGV. This CDR3 has 16 residues. V was trimmed by 0 bases and J by 1 base, leaving 12 bases between them. The CDR3 DNA reads as TGTGCCAGCAGCTTAGAATTTGGCCAACGGAACACTGAAGCTTTCTTT. This gives the protein CASSLEFGQRNTEAFF.

DNA for the CDR3: TGTGCCAGCAGCTTAGCCCAGCGGGGGGGCCTCATGATCGAGCAGTACTTC. Translation: CASSLAQRGGLMIEQYF. The chain uses TRBV7-8 and TRBJ2-7; the match to TRBD2 covers 10 bases. Germline V lookup: CDR1 SGHVS, CDR2 FQNEAQ. This CDR3 is built from 17 residues. V gave up 0 bases and J gave up 6 bases; unmatched junction bases: 11.

The chain recombines TRBV30 with TRBJ1-2; 9 bases are shared with TRBD1. V trimming: 2 bases; J trimming: 4 bases; junction bases outside the gene matches: 11. This CDR3 comprises 16 residues. The germline CDR1 and CDR2 sequences are GTSNPN and SVGIG (reference sequence). The CDR3 coding sequence is TGTGCCTGGAGTCAAGACCGGACAGGGGCCGTCTATGGCTACACCTTC. Its protein product is CAWSQDRTGAVYGYTF.

This rearrangement joins TRBV5-6 to TRBJ2-2; D remains ambiguous. This CDR3 spans 15 amino acids. CDR1 is SGHDT, CDR2 YYEEEE, per germline. V was shortened by 2 bases and J by 0 bases, with 8 bases between the two germline ends. CDR3 region: CASSFRSSNTGELFF. Here the CDR3 DNA reads TGTGCCAGCAGCTTCCGCAGTTCGAACACCGGGGAGCTGTTTTTT.

The chain couples TRBV28 to TRBJ2-2; D possibly corresponds to TRBD1 (6 bases). V dropped 6 bases and J dropped 4 bases, with 9 bases sitting between them. From germline, CDR1 is MDHEN and CDR2 SYDVKM. The CDR3 extends over 13 amino acids. CDR3 sequence reads: CASSSTGTGELFF. CDR3 coding DNA: TGTGCCAGCAGCTCGACAGGCACCGGGGAGCTGTTTTTT.